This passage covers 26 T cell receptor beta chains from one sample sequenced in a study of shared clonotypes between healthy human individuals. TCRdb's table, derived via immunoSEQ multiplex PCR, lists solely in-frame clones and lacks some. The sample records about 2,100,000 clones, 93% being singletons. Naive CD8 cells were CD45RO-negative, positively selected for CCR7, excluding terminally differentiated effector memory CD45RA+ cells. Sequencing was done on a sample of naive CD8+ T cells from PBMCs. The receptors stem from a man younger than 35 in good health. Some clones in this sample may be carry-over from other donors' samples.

The CDR3 DNA sequence: TGCAGCGGAGCTAGCGGGGCCACAGATACGCAGTATTTT. Protein sequence: CSGASGATDTQYF. The rearrangement links TRBV29-1 to TRBJ2-3, with 9 nucleotides matching TRBD2. Trimming at V came to 7 bases and at J to 2 bases, leaving 4 bases not matched to a gene. CDR3 length: 13 amino acids. CDR1 SQVTM and CDR2 ANQGSEA come from the germline V gene.

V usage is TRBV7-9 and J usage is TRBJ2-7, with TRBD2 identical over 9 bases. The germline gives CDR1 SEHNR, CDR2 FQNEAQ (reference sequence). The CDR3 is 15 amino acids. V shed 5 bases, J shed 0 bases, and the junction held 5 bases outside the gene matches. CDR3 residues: CASSIVSGSSYEQYF. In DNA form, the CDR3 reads TGTGCCAGCAGCATCGTTAGCGGGAGCTCCTACGAGCAGTACTTC.

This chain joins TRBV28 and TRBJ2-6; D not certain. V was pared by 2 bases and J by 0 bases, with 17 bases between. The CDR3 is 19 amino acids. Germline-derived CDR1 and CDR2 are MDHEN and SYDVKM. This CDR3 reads CASSLPVKSPSSGANVLTF. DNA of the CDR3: TGTGCCAGCAGTTTACCCGTCAAATCACCGAGCTCTGGGGCCAACGTCCTGACTTTC.

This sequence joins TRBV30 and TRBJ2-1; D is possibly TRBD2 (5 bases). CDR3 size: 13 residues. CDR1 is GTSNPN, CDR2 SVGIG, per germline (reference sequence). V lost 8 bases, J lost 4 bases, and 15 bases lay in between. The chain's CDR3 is CAGGLNRYNEQFF. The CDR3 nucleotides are TGTGCCGGCGGGCTAAACCGTTACAATGAGCAGTTCTTC.

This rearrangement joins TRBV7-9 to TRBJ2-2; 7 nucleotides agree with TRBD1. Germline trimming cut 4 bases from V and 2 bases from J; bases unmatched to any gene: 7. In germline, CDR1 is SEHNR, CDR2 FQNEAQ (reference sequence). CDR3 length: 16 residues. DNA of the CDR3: TGTGCCAGCAGCTACGACCGGGACAGTAACACCGGGGAGCTGTTTTTT. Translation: CASSYDRDSNTGELFF.

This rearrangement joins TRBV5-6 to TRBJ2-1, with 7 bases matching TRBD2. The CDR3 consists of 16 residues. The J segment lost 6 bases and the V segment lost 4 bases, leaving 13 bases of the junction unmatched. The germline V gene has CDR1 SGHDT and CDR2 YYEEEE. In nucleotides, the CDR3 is TGTGCCAGCAGCCTGGGAGGGCTACCCCTCCGCAATGAGCAGTTCTTC. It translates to CASSLGGLPLRNEQFF.

The CDR3 loop reads CASSVELESEQYF. The CDR3 DNA reads TGTGCCAGCAGCGTAGAACTGGAAAGCGAGCAGTACTTC. The chain uses TRBV9 and TRBJ2-7; no definite D call. This CDR3 has 13 amino acids. The V gene lost 0 bases and the J gene lost 6 bases, with 10 bases spanning the gap. The germline CDR1 and CDR2 sequences are SGDLS and YYNGEE.

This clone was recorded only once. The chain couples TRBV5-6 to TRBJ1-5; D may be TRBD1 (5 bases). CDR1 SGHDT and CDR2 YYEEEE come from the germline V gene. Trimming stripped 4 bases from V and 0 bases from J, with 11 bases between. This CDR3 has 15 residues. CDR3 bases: TGTGCCAGCAGCCTGGGACCAAGTAGCAATCAGCCCCAGCATTTT. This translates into CASSLGPSSNQPQHF.

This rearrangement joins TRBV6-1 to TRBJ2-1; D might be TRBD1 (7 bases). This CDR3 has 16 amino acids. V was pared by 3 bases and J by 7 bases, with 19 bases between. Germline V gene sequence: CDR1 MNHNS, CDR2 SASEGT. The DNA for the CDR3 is TGTGCCAGCAGTGATCCCCCCGGAGGGGGCGGGAATGAGCAGTTCTTC. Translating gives CASSDPPGGGGNEQFF.

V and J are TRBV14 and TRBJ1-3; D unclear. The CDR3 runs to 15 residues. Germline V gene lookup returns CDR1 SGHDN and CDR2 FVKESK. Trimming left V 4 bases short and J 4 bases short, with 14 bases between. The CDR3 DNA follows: TGTGCCAGCAGCCTAGCCCGGGTCTCAGGAAACACCATATATTTT. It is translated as CASSLARVSGNTIYF.

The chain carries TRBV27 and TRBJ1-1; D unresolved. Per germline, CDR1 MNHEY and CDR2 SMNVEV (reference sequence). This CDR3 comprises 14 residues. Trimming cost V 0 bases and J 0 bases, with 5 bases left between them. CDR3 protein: CASSLSILNTEAFF. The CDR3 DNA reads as TGTGCCAGCAGTTTATCGATTCTGAACACTGAAGCTTTCTTT.

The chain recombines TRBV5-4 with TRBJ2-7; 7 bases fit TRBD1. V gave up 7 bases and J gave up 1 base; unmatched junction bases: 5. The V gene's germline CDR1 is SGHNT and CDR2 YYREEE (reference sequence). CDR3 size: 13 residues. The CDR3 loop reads CASGRDRSYEQYF. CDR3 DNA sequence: TGTGCCAGCGGACGGGACAGATCCTACGAGCAGTACTTC.

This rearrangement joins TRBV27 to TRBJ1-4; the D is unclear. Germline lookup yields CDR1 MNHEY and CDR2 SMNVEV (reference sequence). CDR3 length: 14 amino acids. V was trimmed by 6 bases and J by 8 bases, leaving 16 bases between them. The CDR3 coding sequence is TGTGCCAGCAGGGAGATGGACCCGCGGGAAAAACTGTTTTTT. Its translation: CASREMDPREKLFF. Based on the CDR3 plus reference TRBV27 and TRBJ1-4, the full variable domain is EAQVTQNPRYLITVTGKKLTVTCSQNMNHEYMSWYRQDPGLGLRQIYYSMNVEVTDKGDVPEGYKVSRKEKRNFPLILESPSPNQTSLYFCASREMDPREKLFFGSGTQLSVL.

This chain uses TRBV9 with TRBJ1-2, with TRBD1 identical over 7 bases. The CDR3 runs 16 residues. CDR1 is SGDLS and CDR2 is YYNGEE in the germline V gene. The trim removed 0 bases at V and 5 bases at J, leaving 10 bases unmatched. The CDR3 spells CASSVATVDRHYGYTF. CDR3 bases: TGTGCCAGCAGCGTAGCTACGGTGGACAGGCATTATGGCTACACCTTC.

Here the CDR3 reads CASSLQQYNEQFF. The CDR3, as DNA: TGTGCCAGCAGCTTACAACAGTACAATGAGCAGTTCTTC. The chain has TRBV7-9 and TRBJ2-1, with D hard to call. Deletions cut 2 bases from V and 4 bases from J, with 6 bases between. CDR1 and CDR2 (germline): SEHNR, FQNEAQ (reference sequence). This CDR3 region has 13 residues.

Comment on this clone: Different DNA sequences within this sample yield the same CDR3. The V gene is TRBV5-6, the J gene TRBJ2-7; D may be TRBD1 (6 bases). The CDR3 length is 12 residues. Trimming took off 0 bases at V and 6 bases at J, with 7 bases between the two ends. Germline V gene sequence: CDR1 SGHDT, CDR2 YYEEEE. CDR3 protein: CASSLEGGEQYF. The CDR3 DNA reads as TGTGCCAGCAGCTTGGAAGGGGGCGAGCAGTACTTC.

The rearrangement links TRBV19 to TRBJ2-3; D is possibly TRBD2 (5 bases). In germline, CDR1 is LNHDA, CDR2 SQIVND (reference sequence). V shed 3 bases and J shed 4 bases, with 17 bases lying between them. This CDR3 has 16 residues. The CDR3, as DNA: TGTGCCAGTAGTATCCGTTTCATCTCGGAGGCAGATACGCAGTATTTT. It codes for CASSIRFISEADTQYF.

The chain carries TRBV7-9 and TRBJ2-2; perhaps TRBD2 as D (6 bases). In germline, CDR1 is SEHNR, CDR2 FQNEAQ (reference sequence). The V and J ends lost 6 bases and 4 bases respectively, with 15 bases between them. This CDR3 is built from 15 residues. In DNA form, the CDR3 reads TGTGCCAGCAGGCGCGGGACGGAACGCACCGGGGAGCTGTTTTTT. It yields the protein CASRRGTERTGELFF.

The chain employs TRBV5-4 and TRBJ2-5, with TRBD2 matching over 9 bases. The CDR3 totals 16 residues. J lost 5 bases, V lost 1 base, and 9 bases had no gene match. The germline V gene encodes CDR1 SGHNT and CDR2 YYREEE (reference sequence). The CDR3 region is CASSLLASGKGETQYF. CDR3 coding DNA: TGTGCCAGCAGCTTGTTGGCTAGCGGGAAGGGGGAGACCCAGTACTTC.

The CDR3 DNA sequence: TGTGCCAGCAGTTTGGGGACTTCCACCTACAATGAGCAGTTCTTC. Its translation: CASSLGTSTYNEQFF. V and J are TRBV27 and TRBJ2-1; possible D gene TRBD2, 6 bases. CDR1 and CDR2 (germline): MNHEY, SMNVEV (reference sequence). The V end lost 3 bases, the J end lost 2 bases, and 11 bases lay between the germline ends. The CDR3 totals 15 residues.

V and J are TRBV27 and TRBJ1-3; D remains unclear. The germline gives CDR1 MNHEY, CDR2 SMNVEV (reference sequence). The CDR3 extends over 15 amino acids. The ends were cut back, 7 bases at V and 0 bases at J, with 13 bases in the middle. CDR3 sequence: CASTTSASSGNTIYF. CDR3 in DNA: TGTGCCAGCACCACCAGTGCATCCTCTGGAAACACCATATATTTT.

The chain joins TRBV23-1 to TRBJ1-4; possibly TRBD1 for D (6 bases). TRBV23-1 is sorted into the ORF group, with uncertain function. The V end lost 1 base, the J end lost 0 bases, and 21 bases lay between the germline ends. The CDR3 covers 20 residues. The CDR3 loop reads CASSQFRCGGRDATNEKLFF. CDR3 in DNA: TGCGCCAGCAGTCAATTTAGGTGCGGGGGGCGAGATGCAACTAATGAAAAACTGTTTTTT.

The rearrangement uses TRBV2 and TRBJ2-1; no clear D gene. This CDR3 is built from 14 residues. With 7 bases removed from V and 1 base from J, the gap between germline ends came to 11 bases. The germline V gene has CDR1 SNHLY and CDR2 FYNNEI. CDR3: CASTPPESYNEQFF. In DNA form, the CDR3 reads TGTGCCAGCACCCCACCGGAGTCCTACAATGAGCAGTTCTTC.

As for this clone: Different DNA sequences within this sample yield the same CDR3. This chain's CDR3 is CASSVGTGFEKLFF. CDR3 bases: TGTGCCAGCAGTGTCGGGACAGGGTTTGAAAAACTGTTTTTT. The rearrangement uses TRBV9 and TRBJ1-4, with 9 positions matching TRBD1. V was clipped by 5 bases and J by 7 bases; unmatched bases: 6. Per germline, CDR1 SGDLS and CDR2 YYNGEE. The CDR3 loop spans 14 amino acids.

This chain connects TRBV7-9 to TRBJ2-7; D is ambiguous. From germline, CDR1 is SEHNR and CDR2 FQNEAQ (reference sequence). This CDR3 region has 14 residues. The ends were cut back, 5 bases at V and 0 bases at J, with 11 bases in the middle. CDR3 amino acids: CASSRNSVSYEQYF. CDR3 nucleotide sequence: TGTGCCAGCAGCAGAAACAGCGTCTCCTACGAGCAGTACTTC.

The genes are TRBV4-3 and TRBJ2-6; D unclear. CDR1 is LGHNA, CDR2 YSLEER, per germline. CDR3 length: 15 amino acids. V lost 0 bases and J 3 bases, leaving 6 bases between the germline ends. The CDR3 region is CASSQDGVGANVLTF. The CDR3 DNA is TGCGCCAGCAGCCAAGATGGGGTTGGGGCCAACGTCCTGACTTTC.